This is a list of T cell receptor beta chains from one sample in a study of blood T cell repertoires in COVID-19. The assay was immunoSEQ multiplex PCR, and TCRdb's table has in-frame clones only and misses some. This sample carries around 50,000 clones, about 82% of them seen once, and the ten largest clones take 20% to 25%. Sequenced input: peripheral blood. These receptors came from a woman aged 80 or over with acute or convalescent COVID-19. Both conserved end residues are trimmed from each CDR3. The size of a clone is reported for some rows only, either as once, few or many, or as a class for expanded clones.

TRBV30	TRBJ2-2	-	AWDRVWTGELF
TRBV5-1	TRBJ2-7	-	ASSLDSGTGGIEQY
TRBV11-3	TRBJ2-2	-	ASSLSGPEVFSGELF
TRBV18	TRBJ1-1	few	ASSPPGMNTEAF
TRBV11-3	TRBJ2-7	-	ASSQTNTGTAGSYEQY
TRBV5-1	TRBJ2-3	few	ASSLGTSPNTDTQY
TRBV27	TRBJ2-2	-	ASSISGGLYANTGELF
TRBV6-1	TRBJ1-2	-	ASSEYIGQTYGYT
TRBV7-3	TRBJ2-3	once	ASSLSSDTQY
TRBV3-1/TRBV3-2	TRBJ1-4	-	ASCFQGTEKLF
TRBV4-2	TRBJ2-5	-	ASSQGGGPSGMGGETQY
TRBV11-2	TRBJ2-5	-	ASSLRRLAGEETQY
TRBV5-1	TRBJ2-7	-	ASSLAQTGAPYEQY
TRBV19	TRBJ1-1	-	ASDLSRQDPSGNTEAF
TRBV4-2	TRBJ2-1	once	ASSHINEQF
TRBV11-2	TRBJ1-6	-	ASRHSPGGGNSPLH
TRBV6-1	TRBJ1-6	-	ASSEQPGGNSPLH
TRBV7-9	TRBJ2-5	-	ASSRWDRQETQY
TRBV15	TRBJ2-1	few	ATSRDGLAGSNEQF
TRBV28	TRBJ1-5	few	ASSGGTVNQPQH
TRBV2	TRBJ2-3	-	ASSPTSGGTDTQY
TRBV7-3	TRBJ2-2	-	ASSPVINDELF
TRBV19	TRBJ1-5	-	ASTGGIQPQH
TRBV29-1	TRBJ1-1	-	SVTGGSTEAF
TRBV20-1	TRBJ1-4	-	SASRGNEKLF
TRBV9	TRBJ2-3	-	ASSVVWTSRDTQY
TRBV5-1	TRBJ2-1	-	ASSLSSGSGQF
TRBV19	TRBJ1-2	-	ASQTGTGNYGYT
TRBV11-2	TRBJ1-5	-	ASSLGGGSEPQH
TRBV18	TRBJ2-1	-	ASSPGTAINEQF
TRBV3-1/TRBV3-2	TRBJ2-5	once	AISSGGAPGTQY
TRBV6-4	TRBJ2-2	few	ASRVHQGTGELF
TRBV7-3	TRBJ2-3	-	ASSLYSGTGTDTQY
TRBV30	TRBJ1-1	once	AWSFRPQGNTEAF
TRBV18	TRBJ2-1	-	ASSPGLAGGNEQF
TRBV4-1	TRBJ2-3	-	ASSLGGAGGTDTQY
TRBV2	TRBJ1-6	-	ARSQGARNNSPLH
TRBV7-9	TRBJ2-5	-	ASSGYDVHRYPKFATQY
TRBV6-5	TRBJ2-5	-	ASRTGTGGETQY
TRBV18	TRBJ2-5	-	ASSPGLDKETQY
TRBV15	TRBJ2-1	-	ATSRDTGSYNEQF
TRBV6-5	TRBJ2-1	-	ASHPRVLYNEQF
TRBV19	TRBJ1-1	-	ASSMRRAEAF
TRBV2	TRBJ1-6	-	ASSAGDSPLH